Listed below are T cell receptor beta chains from one sample, sequenced in a study of blood T cell repertoires in COVID-19. Using immunoSEQ multiplex PCR, the repertoire was profiled, and TCRdb retains in-frame clones only, with some absent. The table includes about 100,000 clones, approximately 81% detected once. Source material: peripheral blood. Receptors were obtained from a human donor in a cohort sampled during active COVID-19. Both conserved end residues are part of each CDR3. A D gene is named only where the DNA matches it firmly. Where a row states a size, it is once, few, many or the class of an expanded clone; other rows omit it.

d_call clone_size j_call v_call cdr3_nt cdr3_aa
TRBD2 - TRBJ2-3 TRBV7-6 TGTGCCAGCAGCTTAGCCCACGGGGGGGGGAATACGCAGTATTTT CASSLAHGGGNTQYF
- - TRBJ2-1 TRBV3-1/TRBV3-2 TGTGCCAGCAGCCTCGGGGGTTACGCATACAATGAGCAGTTCTTC CASSLGGYAYNEQFF
TRBD1 - TRBJ2-6 TRBV9 TGTGCCAGCAGCGGGCAACAGGGGGCGTCTGGGGCCAACGTCCTGACTTTC CASSGQQGASGANVLTF
TRBD2 - TRBJ2-1 TRBV5-1 TGCGCCAGCAGCGGAAGCGGGAGTTCCTACAATGAGCAGTTCTTC CASSGSGSSYNEQFF
TRBD1 - TRBJ1-2 TRBV7-9 TGTGCCAGCAGCCCAACCTACATCGACAGGGAAGGCGGCTACACCTTC CASSPTYIDREGGYTF
TRBD1 - TRBJ2-2 TRBV6-6 TGTGCCATTGCCGGGACAGGGACCGCCGGGGAGCTGTTTTTT CAIAGTGTAGELFF
TRBD1 - TRBJ1-2 TRBV7-2 TGTGCCAGCAGCTTAGTTCGAGACAGGGCGCGAGGCTACACCTTC CASSLVRDRARGYTF
TRBD2 - TRBJ2-3 TRBV14 TGTGCCAGCAGCCAAGTCAGCGGGAGGGTTGATACGCAGTATTTT CASSQVSGRVDTQYF
TRBD1 few TRBJ1-6 TRBV9 TGTGCCAGCAGCTCGGGACAGACCTATAATTCACCCCTCCACTTT CASSSGQTYNSPLHF
TRBD1 - TRBJ1-2 TRBV2 TGTGCCAGCAGTGAAGCCGGGGGACAGGGTGGCTACACCTTC CASSEAGGQGGYTF
TRBD1 - TRBJ1-2 TRBV6-5 TGTGCCAGCAGTTCCGGACAGGCTATCTATGGCTACACCTTC CASSSGQAIYGYTF